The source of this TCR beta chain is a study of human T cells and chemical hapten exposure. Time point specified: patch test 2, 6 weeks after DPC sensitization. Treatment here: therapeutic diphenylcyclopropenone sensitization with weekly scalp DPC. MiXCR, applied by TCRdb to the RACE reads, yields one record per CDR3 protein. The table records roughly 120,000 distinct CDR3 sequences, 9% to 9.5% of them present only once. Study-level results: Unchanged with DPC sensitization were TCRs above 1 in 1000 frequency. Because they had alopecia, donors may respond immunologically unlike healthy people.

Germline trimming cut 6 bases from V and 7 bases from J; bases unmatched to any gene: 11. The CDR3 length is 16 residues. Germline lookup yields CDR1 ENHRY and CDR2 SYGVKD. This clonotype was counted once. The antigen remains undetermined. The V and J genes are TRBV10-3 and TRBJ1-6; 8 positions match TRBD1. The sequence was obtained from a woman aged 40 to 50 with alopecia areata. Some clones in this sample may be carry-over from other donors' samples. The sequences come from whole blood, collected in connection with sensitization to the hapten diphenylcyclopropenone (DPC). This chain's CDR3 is CAIRATGALGNSPLHF. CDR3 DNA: TGTGCCATCAGAGCGACAGGGGCTCTTGGAAATTCACCCCTCCACTTT.